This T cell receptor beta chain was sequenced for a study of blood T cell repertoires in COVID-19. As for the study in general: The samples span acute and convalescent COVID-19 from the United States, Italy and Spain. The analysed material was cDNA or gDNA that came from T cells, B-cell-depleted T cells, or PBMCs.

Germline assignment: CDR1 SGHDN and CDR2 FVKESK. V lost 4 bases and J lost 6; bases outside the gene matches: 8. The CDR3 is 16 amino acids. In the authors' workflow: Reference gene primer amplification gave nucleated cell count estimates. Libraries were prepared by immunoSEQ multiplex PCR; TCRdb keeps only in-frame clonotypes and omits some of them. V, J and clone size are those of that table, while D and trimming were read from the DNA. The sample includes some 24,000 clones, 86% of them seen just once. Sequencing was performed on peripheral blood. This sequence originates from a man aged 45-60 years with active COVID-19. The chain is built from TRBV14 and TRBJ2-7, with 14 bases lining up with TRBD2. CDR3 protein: CASSPGLAGAYLEQYF. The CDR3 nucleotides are TGTGCCAGCAGCCCGGGACTAGCGGGAGCGTATCTCGAGCAGTACTTC.